This TCR beta chain emerged from a study of blood T cells in healthy people across ages. General study results and limits: Percentage of naive T cells showed a strong correlation with TCR beta diversity.

A word on this clonotype: Its antigen remains unidentified. One end of the junction fails to match germline, which may point to a read error.

CDR3 length equals 15 residues. The germline CDR1 and CDR2 sequences are SQVTM and ANQGSEA. A sample-barcoded 5' primer and a J-beta primer mix were used in a second PCR of roughly 6 to 11 cycles. A single record per CDR3 protein comes from TCRdb applying MiXCR to the 5' RACE reads. The sample gives roughly 800,000 distinct CDR3 sequences, roughly 24% of which show up once; under 3% is in the top ten. The data also belong to a second study, concerning T cells of mothers and their children. According to that study: Six children, together with their three healthy Caucasian mothers, made up the donors. Each child gave about 3 million TCR beta CDR3 reads (each mother, over 9 million). No persistent microchimeric T cell clones were detected.

V usage is TRBV29-1 and J usage is TRBJ2-4, with TRBD2 identical over 7 bases. This TCR was recovered from a boy aged 10-17 years in good health. The sequenced sample consisted of blood. CDR3: CSGLVRRLAKNIRYF. The CDR3 DNA reads as TGCAGCGGCCTAGTCCGTAGACTAGCCAAAAACATTCGGTACTTC.